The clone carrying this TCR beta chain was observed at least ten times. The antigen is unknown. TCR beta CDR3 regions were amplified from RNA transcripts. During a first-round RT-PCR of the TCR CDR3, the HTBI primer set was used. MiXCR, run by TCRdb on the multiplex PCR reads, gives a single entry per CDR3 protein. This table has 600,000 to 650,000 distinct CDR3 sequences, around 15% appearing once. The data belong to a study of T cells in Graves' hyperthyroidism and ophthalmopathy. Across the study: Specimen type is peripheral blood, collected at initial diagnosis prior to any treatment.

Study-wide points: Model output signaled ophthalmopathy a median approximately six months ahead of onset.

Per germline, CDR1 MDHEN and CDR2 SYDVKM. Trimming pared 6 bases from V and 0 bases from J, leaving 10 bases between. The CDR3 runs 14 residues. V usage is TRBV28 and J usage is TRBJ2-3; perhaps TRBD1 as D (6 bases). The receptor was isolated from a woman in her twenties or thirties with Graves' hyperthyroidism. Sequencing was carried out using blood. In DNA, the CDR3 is TGTGCCAGCAGGTCCGGGACAAGCACAGATACGCAGTATTTT. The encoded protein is CASRSGTSTDTQYF.